This T cell receptor (beta chain) was profiled in a study of cytomegalovirus exposure and HLA in healthy donors. V shed 3 bases and J shed 0 bases, with 15 bases lying between them. The CDR3 consists of 16 residues. CDR1 and CDR2 (germline): KGHSH, LQKENI. PCR employed 60 Vbeta and 13 Jbeta primers. The repertoire was sequenced with immunoSEQ multiplex PCR; TCRdb's copy has only in-frame clones and lacks some. This table holds about 98,000 clones, roughly three quarters found once. The sequenced sample consisted of PBMCs. The V gene is TRBV18, the J gene TRBJ2-7; TRBD1 is a possible D gene (5 bases). This sequence originates from a male donor in good health and CMV-seropositive. In DNA, the CDR3 is TGTGCCAGCTCACCTTGGGGCGCCCTCAGCTCCTACGAGCAGTACTTC. Protein: CASSPWGALSSYEQYF.